Sequencing of this T cell receptor beta chain was carried out in a study of blood T cell repertoires in COVID-19. Study overall: Sample material is recorded as cDNA or gDNA derived from T cells, B-cell-depleted T cells, or PBMCs.

CDR3 length: 16 residues. Trimming pared 6 bases from V and 1 base from J, leaving 15 bases between. Germline loops: CDR1 SGHVS, CDR2 FQNEAQ. The assay was immunoSEQ multiplex PCR, and TCRdb's table has in-frame clones only and misses some. The table includes almost 250,000 clones, 85% to 90% detected once. The source is a woman younger than 45 who had recovered from COVID-19. The sample was PBMCs or T cells enriched from blood (not recorded which). The chain recombines TRBV7-8 with TRBJ2-2; possibly TRBD2 for D (6 bases). The CDR3 region is CASSRLVPGNTGELFF. The CDR3 DNA is TGTGCCAGCAGTCGACTAGTCCCTGGGAACACCGGGGAGCTGTTTTTT.